This T cell receptor beta chain was identified during a study of CD8+ T cells in alopecia areata. As for treatment: oral pan-JAK inhibitor, 5-10 mg twice daily. The CDR3 spans 19 residues. J lost 6 bases, V lost 7 bases, and 15 bases had no gene match. Germline CDR1 and CDR2: SEHNR and FQNEAQ (reference sequence). On this clone itself: Its antigen is undetermined.

Regarding the study as a whole: Tofacitinib produced a significant decrease in scalp clonality and in expanded CD8+ clones among the top 100.

Extraction of RNA preceded its reverse transcription into cDNA, which served as the sequencing template. Some clones are missing from TCRdb's copy, which holds only in-frame ones; the method was immunoSEQ multiplex PCR. The sample lists approximately 100,000 clones, around 86% occurring once. The sample consisted of CD8+ T cells sorted from blood, taken between weeks 30 and 35, from a patient treated with tofacitinib. This chain links TRBV7-9 with TRBJ2-1, with 16 bases matching TRBD2. This clonotype was obtained from a human donor with alopecia areata. The CDR3 loop reads CASTSSGTSGRAELNEQFF. CDR3 nucleotides: TGTGCCAGCACGTCCTCCGGGACTAGCGGGAGGGCTGAGCTCAATGAGCAGTTCTTC.